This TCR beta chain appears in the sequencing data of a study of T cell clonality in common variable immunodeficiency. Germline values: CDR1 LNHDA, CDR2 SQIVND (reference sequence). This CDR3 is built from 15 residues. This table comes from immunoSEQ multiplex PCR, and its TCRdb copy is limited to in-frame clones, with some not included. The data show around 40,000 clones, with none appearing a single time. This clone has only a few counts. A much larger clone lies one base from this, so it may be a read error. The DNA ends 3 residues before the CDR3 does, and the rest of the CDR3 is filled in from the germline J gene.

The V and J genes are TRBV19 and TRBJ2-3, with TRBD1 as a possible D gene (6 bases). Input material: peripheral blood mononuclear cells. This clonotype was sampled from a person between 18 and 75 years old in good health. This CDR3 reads CASSGDANSNQPQYF. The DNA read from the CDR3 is TGTGCCAGCTCAGGGGATGCCAATAGCAATCAGCCG.